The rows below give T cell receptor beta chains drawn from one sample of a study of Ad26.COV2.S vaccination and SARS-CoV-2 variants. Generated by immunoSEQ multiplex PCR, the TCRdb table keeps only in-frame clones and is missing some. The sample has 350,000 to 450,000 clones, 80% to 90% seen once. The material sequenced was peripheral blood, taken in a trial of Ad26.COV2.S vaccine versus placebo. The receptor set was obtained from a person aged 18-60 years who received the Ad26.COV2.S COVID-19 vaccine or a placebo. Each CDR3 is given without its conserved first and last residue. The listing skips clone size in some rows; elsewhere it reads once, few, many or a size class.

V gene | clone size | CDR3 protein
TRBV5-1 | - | ASSMGQGGEKLF
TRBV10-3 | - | AISDLSGDSYGYT
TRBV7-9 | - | ASSTQVTPQH
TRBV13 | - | ASSSQREDEYTGELF
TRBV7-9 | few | ASSSSTDTQY
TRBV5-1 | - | ASSFSYEQY
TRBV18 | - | ASSPTGHGANVLT
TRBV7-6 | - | ASSLQDRAGDTQY
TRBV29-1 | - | STAPGTDTQY
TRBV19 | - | ASSEDRTTNEKLF
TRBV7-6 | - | ASSSAWGTGELF
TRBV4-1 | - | ASSQHEGAYTYNEQF
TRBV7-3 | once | ASSFLGGWTDTQY
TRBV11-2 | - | ASSGRLGGLDEQF
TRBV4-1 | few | ASRRVAGDGNTIY
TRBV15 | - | ATSGGTRGTPLH
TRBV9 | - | ASSVPRSGLRNSYEQY
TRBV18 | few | ASSRTGGYTEAF
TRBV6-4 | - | ASSPAGEMVYGYT
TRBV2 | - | ASSVGQGAGEQY
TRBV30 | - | AWRPAGLTDTQY
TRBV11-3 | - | ASSARQGASYGYT
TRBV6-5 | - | ALGGGGGETQY
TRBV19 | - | ASSFRQGAQPGNTIY
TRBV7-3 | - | ASSFQQGRLGATHNEQF
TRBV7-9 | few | ASSLYGTYEQY
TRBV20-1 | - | SARGEKLF
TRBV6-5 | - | ASSYARSNEKLF
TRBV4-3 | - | ASSQLGQSRYEQY
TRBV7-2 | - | ASSFSGTGTDTQY
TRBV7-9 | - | ASSLAAGEKLF
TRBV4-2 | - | ASSLKDGDTDTQY
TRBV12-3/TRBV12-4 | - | ASSKGNPYEQY
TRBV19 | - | ASSPGTVYEQY